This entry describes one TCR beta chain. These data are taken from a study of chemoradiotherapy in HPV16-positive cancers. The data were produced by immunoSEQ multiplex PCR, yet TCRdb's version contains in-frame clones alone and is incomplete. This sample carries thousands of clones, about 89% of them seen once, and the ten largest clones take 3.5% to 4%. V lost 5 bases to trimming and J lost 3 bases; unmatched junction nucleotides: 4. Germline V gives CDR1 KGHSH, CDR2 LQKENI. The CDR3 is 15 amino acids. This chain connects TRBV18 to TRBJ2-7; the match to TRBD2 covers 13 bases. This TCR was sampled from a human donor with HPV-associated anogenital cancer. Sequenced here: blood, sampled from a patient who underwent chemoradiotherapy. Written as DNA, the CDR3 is TGTGCCAGCTCATCTTGGACTAGCGGGAGCTACGAGCAGTACTTC. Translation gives CASSSWTSGSYEQYF.